This TCR beta chain originates from a study of control samples from healthy donors and cancer patients. Data came from immunoSEQ multiplex PCR; TCRdb stores just in-frame clones and leaves some out. The table has about 110,000 clones, less than 95% seen once. The sequence was obtained from a human donor in good health. The donor label of this sample is uncertain. Input material: blood.

The CDR3 here is CASSYGTGAYEQYF. The CDR3, as DNA: TGTGCCAGCAGTTATGGGACAGGGGCCTACGAGCAGTACTTC. This chain joins TRBV27 and TRBJ2-7, with 10 bases lining up with TRBD1. The CDR3 runs to 14 residues. Germline V gene data show CDR1 as MNHEY and CDR2 as SMNVEV (reference sequence). Losses at the gene ends were 4 bases for V and 2 bases for J; bases not matched to a gene: 2.